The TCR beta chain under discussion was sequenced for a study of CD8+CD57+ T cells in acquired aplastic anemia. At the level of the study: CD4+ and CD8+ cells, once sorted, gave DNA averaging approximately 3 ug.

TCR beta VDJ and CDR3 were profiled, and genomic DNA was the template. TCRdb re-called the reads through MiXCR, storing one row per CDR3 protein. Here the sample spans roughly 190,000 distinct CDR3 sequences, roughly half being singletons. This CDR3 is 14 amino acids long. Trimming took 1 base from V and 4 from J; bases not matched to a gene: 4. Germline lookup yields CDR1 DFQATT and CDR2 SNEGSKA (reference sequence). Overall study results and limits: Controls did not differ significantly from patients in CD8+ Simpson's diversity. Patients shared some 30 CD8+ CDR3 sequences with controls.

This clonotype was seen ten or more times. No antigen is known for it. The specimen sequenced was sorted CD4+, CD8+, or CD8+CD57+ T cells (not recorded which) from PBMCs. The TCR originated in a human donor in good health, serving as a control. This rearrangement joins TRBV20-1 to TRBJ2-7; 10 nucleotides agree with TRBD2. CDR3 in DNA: TGCAGTGCTAGAGGCCTAGCGGGGGCGTACGAGCAGTACTTC. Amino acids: CSARGLAGAYEQYF.